These 29 T cell receptor beta chains originate from one sample sequenced in a study of T cells in Graves' hyperthyroidism and ophthalmopathy. Researchers amplified the TCR beta CDR3 regions from RNA transcripts. The study used the HTBI primer set for a first-round RT-PCR of the TCR CDR3. TCRdb used MiXCR to reprocess the multiplex PCR reads, holding one entry per CDR3 protein. There are about 410,000 distinct CDR3 sequences in the sample; about 15% occur only once, and roughly 13% lies in the top ten. Source material: blood. The origin of the receptors is a man younger than 35 with Graves' ophthalmopathy.

This clonotype occurred many times. The V call is TRBV12-3 or TRBV12-4, the J call TRBJ2-7, with 12 nucleotides matching TRBD2. The CDR3 runs to 14 residues. Trimming cost V 6 bases and J 4 bases; bases outside gene matches: 4. Here the CDR3 DNA reads TGTGCCAGCAGCACTAGCGGGGGGATGTACGAGCAGTACTTC. The encoded protein is CASSTSGGMYEQYF.

This clonotype was picked up one time. The J gene is TRBJ1-1, the V gene TRBV5-1, with D uncertain. Trimming took 0 bases from V and 11 from J, leaving 14 bases between them. The CDR3 length is 13 residues. Per the germline V gene, CDR1 is SGHRS and CDR2 is YFSETQ. CDR3 sequence (DNA): TGCGCCAGCAGCTTGGAAGGTGGAACTCACGCTTTCTTT. Translation gives CASSLEGGTHAFF.

This clonotype was counted at least ten times. The genes are TRBV2 and TRBJ1-1; the D is unclear. Germline CDR1 is SNHLY and CDR2 is FYNNEI. This CDR3 region has 15 residues. The V end lost 4 bases, the J end lost 0 bases, and 12 bases lay between the germline ends. The CDR3 nucleotides read TGTGCCAGCAGTGTTTCGGGAGCCCTGAACACTGAAGCTTTCTTT. Its protein product is CASSVSGALNTEAFF.

Concerning this clonotype: Germline is not matched at one junction end, which may reflect a read error. V gene TRBV4-1 combines with J gene TRBJ1-5; 7 nucleotides align to TRBD1. This CDR3 region has 16 residues. Germline V lookup: CDR1 MGHRA, CDR2 YSYEKL. The CDR3 nucleotides read TGCGCCGGCAGCCCGACAGGGAAGGGGGGCAATCAGCCCCAGCATTTT. Amino acid sequence: CAGSPTGKGGNQPQHF.

This clonotype was recorded many times. The chain has TRBV9 and TRBJ2-3; the D is unclear. The CDR3 runs 13 residues. Looked up from germline, CDR1 is SGDLS and CDR2 is YYNGEE. V shed 0 bases and J shed 2 bases, with 4 bases lying between them. CDR3 nucleotide sequence: TGTGCCAGCAGCGTAGACCTCACAGATACGCAGTATTTT. Translated, it gives CASSVDLTDTQYF. Full variable domain (outside the CDR3, taken from reference TRBV9 and TRBJ2-3): DSGVTQTPKHLITATGQRVTLRCSPRSGDLSVYWYQQSLDQGLQFLIQYYNGEERAKGNILERFSAQQFPDLHSELNLSSLELGDSALYFCASSVDLTDTQYFGPGTRLTVL.

The V and J genes are TRBV6-5 and TRBJ2-7, with 7 nucleotides matching TRBD2. The V gene end was trimmed by 0 bases and the J gene end by 3 bases; junction bases not matched to a gene: 11. The V gene's germline CDR1 is MNHEY and CDR2 SVGAGI. The CDR3 covers 17 residues. This CDR3 reads CASSYSRKEAGIYEQYF. The CDR3 nucleotides are TGTGCCAGCAGTTACTCGAGGAAGGAAGCGGGAATCTACGAGCAGTACTTC.

This clonotype appeared many times. CDR3 sequence: CASSLWGRRAVTDTQYF. Written as DNA, the CDR3 is TGTGCCAGCAGCCTATGGGGGCGGAGAGCAGTCACAGATACGCAGTATTTT. The V call is TRBV7-8, the J call TRBJ2-3; a weak D match, TRBD1 (6 bases). This CDR3 is 17 amino acids long. V was clipped by 5 bases and J by 2 bases, with 20 bases between them. Germline-derived CDR1 and CDR2 are SGHVS and FQNEAQ.

This clonotype was seen repeatedly, ten times or more. V usage is TRBV7-9 and J usage is TRBJ2-1; TRBD2 is a possible D gene (6 bases). This CDR3 is built from 14 residues. Germline values: CDR1 SEHNR, CDR2 FQNEAQ (reference sequence). V was pared by 6 bases and J by 8 bases, with 17 bases between. The CDR3 here is CASSLGPGEDEQFF. CDR3 bases: TGTGCCAGCAGTCTTGGGCCGGGGGAGGATGAGCAGTTCTTC. Combining the CDR3 with reference TRBV7-9 and TRBJ2-1 gives the whole variable domain DTGVSQNPRHKITKRGQNVTFRCDPISEHNRLYWYRQTLGQGPEFLTYFQNEAQLEKSRLLSDRFSAERPKGSFSTLEIQRTEQGDSAMYLCASSLGPGEDEQFFGPGTRLTVL.

This clonotype was seen a few times. The CDR3 region is CAISLTTGSDGNTIYF. The CDR3 DNA is TGTGCCATCAGTCTCACGACAGGGTCAGACGGAAACACCATATATTTT. This chain joins TRBV10-3 and TRBJ1-3; 7 nucleotides line up with TRBD1. This CDR3 spans 16 amino acids. Germline V gene data show CDR1 as ENHRY and CDR2 as SYGVKD. V lost 5 bases to trimming and J lost 4 bases; unmatched junction nucleotides: 11.

The chain uses TRBV7-9 and TRBJ2-7; the match to TRBD2 covers 13 bases. Germline values: CDR1 SEHNR, CDR2 FQNEAQ (reference sequence). This CDR3 has 18 amino acids. The V and J ends lost 2 bases and 2 bases, in that order; junction bases with no gene match: 9. Written as DNA, the CDR3 is TGTGCCAGCAGCTTAAGCCCCACTAGCGGGAGGGGACCCTACGAGCAGTACTTC. It is translated as CASSLSPTSGRGPYEQYF.

This clonotype was observed a handful of times. The chain combines TRBV9 with TRBJ2-7; 8 nucleotides agree with TRBD1. The CDR3 length is 13 residues. J lost 7 bases, V lost 3 bases, and 6 bases had no gene match. Germline V lookup: CDR1 SGDLS, CDR2 YYNGEE. The CDR3 nucleotides are TGTGCCAGCAGCGGGGGGACAGGTCCGGAGCAGTACTTC. Its translation: CASSGGTGPEQYF. Filled out from reference TRBV9 and TRBJ2-7, the complete variable domain reads DSGVTQTPKHLITATGQRVTLRCSPRSGDLSVYWYQQSLDQGLQFLIQYYNGEERAKGNILERFSAQQFPDLHSELNLSSLELGDSALYFCASSGGTGPEQYFGPGTRLTVT.

This clonotype was counted at least ten times. The J gene is TRBJ2-3, the V gene TRBV24-1; the D is unclear. V dropped 9 bases and J dropped 3 bases, with 12 bases sitting between them. There are 13 residues in the CDR3. Germline CDR1 and CDR2: KGHDR and SFDVKD. Here the CDR3 DNA reads TGTGCCACCGACCTACCCGGGACAGATACGCAGTATTTT. It translates to CATDLPGTDTQYF.

This clonotype was counted at least ten times. V usage is TRBV20-1 and J usage is TRBJ2-7; D unresolved. Germline V gene sequence: CDR1 DFQATT, CDR2 SNEGSKA (reference sequence). The V gene lost 3 bases and the J gene lost 3 bases, with 12 bases spanning the gap. The CDR3 is 13 residues long. As DNA, the CDR3 is TGCAGTGCTAGTTACCAAGGGCTCTACGAGCAGTACTTC. As protein: CSASYQGLYEQYF.

This clonotype appeared many times. This chain uses TRBV6-4 with TRBJ2-2, with a possible D match to TRBD2 (6 bases). The germline gives CDR1 MRHNA, CDR2 SNTAGT. The germline V and J ends were trimmed by 8 bases and 4 bases, with 14 bases remaining between them. This CDR3 is built from 14 residues. CDR3 loop: CASSPGVSTGELFF. CDR3 DNA sequence: TGTGCCAGCTCCCCGGGAGTAAGCACCGGGGAGCTGTTTTTT.

This clonotype was picked up one time. The genes are TRBV13 and TRBJ2-1; TRBD1 might be the D (6 bases). CDR1 is PRHDT, CDR2 FYEKMQ, per germline (reference sequence). V shed 5 bases and J shed 10 bases, with 9 bases lying between them. The CDR3 is made up of 11 amino acids. The CDR3 nucleotides are TGTGCCAGCAGCCCCAGGGGCGAGCAGTTCTTC. It translates to CASSPRGEQFF.

This clonotype was observed at least ten times. The rearrangement joins TRBV7-2 to TRBJ2-7; a weak D match, TRBD1 (6 bases). V lost 5 bases and J 2 bases, leaving 16 bases between the germline ends. This CDR3 is 15 amino acids long. CDR1 SGHTA and CDR2 FQGNSA come from the germline V gene. This chain's CDR3 is CASSPVVGQTYEQYF. The CDR3 DNA follows: TGTGCCAGCAGCCCCGTGGTTGGACAGACCTACGAGCAGTACTTC.

Only a few counts were recorded for this clonotype. The V and J genes are TRBV7-9 and TRBJ1-1; weak D call: TRBD1 (6 bases). The CDR3 is 17 residues long. V lost 2 bases to trimming and J lost 0 bases, with 16 bases between them. From germline, CDR1 is SEHNR and CDR2 FQNEAQ (reference sequence). In DNA, the CDR3 is TGTGCCAGCAGCTTAAGTTGGGGCAGGGGCTTGAACACTGAAGCTTTCTTT. This codes for CASSLSWGRGLNTEAFF.

This clonotype occurred many times. The chain couples TRBV5-8 to TRBJ2-7; D perhaps matches TRBD1 (5 bases). CDR3 length: 16 residues. The germline V and J ends were trimmed by 2 bases and 0 bases, with 15 bases remaining between them. The germline V gene has CDR1 SGHTS and CDR2 YDEGEE. CDR3 sequence (DNA): TGTGCCAGCAGCTTCTTAGGGGCTACATTCTCCTACGAGCAGTACTTC. Translation gives CASSFLGATFSYEQYF. The whole variable domain, remainder taken from reference TRBV5-8 and TRBJ2-7, is EAGVTQSPTHLIKTRGQQATLRCSPISGHTSVYWYQQALGLGLQFLLWYDEGEERNRGNFPPRFSGRQFPNYSSELNVNALELEDSALYLCASSFLGATFSYEQYFGPGTRLTVT.

This clonotype was seen repeatedly, ten times or more. The chain employs TRBV5-1 and TRBJ1-4; tentative D call: TRBD1 (6 bases). The CDR3 sequence is 15 residues long. The V gene lost 1 base and the J gene lost 0 bases, with 7 bases spanning the gap. The germline V gene encodes CDR1 SGHRS and CDR2 YFSETQ. CDR3 coding DNA: TGCGCCAGCAGCTTGTCAGGGGCAACTAATGAAAAACTGTTTTTT. Translation: CASSLSGATNEKLFF.

The V gene is TRBV3-1, the J gene TRBJ2-1, with TRBD2 matching 8 bases. Germline values: CDR1 LGHDT, CDR2 YNNKEL (reference sequence). The CDR3 is 16 residues long. J gave up 6 bases and V 1 base, and 8 bases lay outside the gene matches. CDR3 sequence reads: CASSQVLSSGSNEQFF. The DNA for the CDR3 is TGTGCCAGCAGCCAAGTACTGTCTAGCGGGTCCAATGAGCAGTTCTTC.

Regarding this clonotype: A junction end diverges from the germline sequence, so it may reflect a read error. The rearrangement uses TRBV11-2 and TRBJ2-7, with 11 positions matching TRBD2. Per the germline V gene, CDR1 is SGHAT and CDR2 is FQNNGV. CDR3 length: 14 amino acids. The CDR3 protein is CASSLSGGVYGQYF. CDR3 in DNA: TGTGCCAGCAGCCTTAGCGGGGGGGTTTACGGGCAGTACTTC.

V usage is TRBV7-9 and J usage is TRBJ2-4, with a tentative D call TRBD1 (6 bases). Germline V gene sequence: CDR1 SEHNR, CDR2 FQNEAQ (reference sequence). Trimming pared 4 bases from V and 1 base from J, leaving 14 bases between. The CDR3 covers 16 residues. The CDR3 region is CASSSGQGLAKNIQYF. The CDR3 region has the DNA TGTGCCAGCAGCTCCGGGCAGGGGCTCGCCAAAAACATTCAGTACTTC.

There are many counts of this clonotype. V usage is TRBV5-1 and J usage is TRBJ2-5; D possibly matches TRBD1 or TRBD2 (5 bases each). Germline assignment: CDR1 SGHRS and CDR2 YFSETQ. The ends were cut back, 0 bases at V and 5 bases at J, with 14 bases in the middle. CDR3 length: 15 residues. Here the CDR3 DNA reads TGCGCCAGCAGCTTGGCGGGGTCCCCAGGGGAGACCCAGTACTTC. Translation gives CASSLAGSPGETQYF. Full variable domain (rest looked up from reference TRBV5-1 and TRBJ2-5): KAGVTQTPRYLIKTRGQQVTLSCSPISGHRSVSWYQQTPGQGLQFLFEYFSETQRNKGNFPGRFSGRQFSNSRSEMNVSTLELGDSALYLCASSLAGSPGETQYFGPGTRLLVL.

This clonotype was recorded many times. The chain couples TRBV18 to TRBJ2-7; tentatively, D is TRBD1 (6 bases). Germline-derived CDR1 and CDR2 are KGHSH and LQKENI. This CDR3 is built from 16 residues. V was shortened by 4 bases and J by 0 bases, with 16 bases between the two germline ends. CDR3 protein: CASSLLVTGHSYEQYF. In nucleotides, the CDR3 is TGTGCCAGCTCACTCCTGGTGACAGGTCACTCCTACGAGCAGTACTTC.

This clonotype was observed at least ten times. This chain joins TRBV5-6 and TRBJ2-3, with no clear D. Germline V gives CDR1 SGHDT, CDR2 YYEEEE. V was trimmed by 0 bases and J by 2 bases, leaving 7 bases between them. The CDR3 has 14 amino acids. CDR3 in amino acids: CASSLDIFTDTQYF. CDR3 coding DNA: TGTGCCAGCAGCTTGGATATTTTCACAGATACGCAGTATTTT.

Only a few counts were recorded for this clonotype. J is TRBJ2-5 and V is TRBV18; weak D call: TRBD1 (5 bases). Germline loops: CDR1 KGHSH, CDR2 LQKENI. The CDR3 is 15 residues long. V was shortened by 0 bases and J by 5 bases, with 13 bases between the two germline ends. The CDR3 sequence: CASSPPRGSGETQYF. Here the CDR3 DNA reads TGTGCCAGCTCACCACCAAGGGGTAGTGGGGAGACCCAGTACTTC.

This clonotype was recorded at least ten times. This CDR3 reads CAISDSRVTSSYEQYF. Here the CDR3 DNA reads TGTGCCATCAGTGATTCAAGGGTGACTTCCTCCTACGAGCAGTACTTC. The chain employs TRBV10-3 and TRBJ2-7, with D hard to call. V lost 3 bases and J 0 bases, leaving 15 bases between the germline ends. The CDR3 covers 16 residues. Per germline, CDR1 ENHRY and CDR2 SYGVKD.

As regards this clonotype: One end of the junction fails to match germline, which may point to a read error. The chain employs TRBV7-6 and TRBJ2-5, with 8 bases lining up with TRBD2. The germline gives CDR1 SGHVS, CDR2 FNYEAQ. The CDR3 sequence is 12 residues long. The CDR3, as DNA: TGTGCCAGCAGCTCCCAAGGGACTAGATATCACTTC. This codes for CASSSQGTRYHF.

This clonotype was seen ten or more times. This rearrangement joins TRBV30 to TRBJ1-1; 7 bases are a match to TRBD1. Germline-derived CDR1 and CDR2 are GTSNPN and SVGIG (reference sequence). Trimming cost V 2 bases and J 4 bases; bases outside gene matches: 10. The CDR3 totals 15 residues. The CDR3 loop reads CAWSSNRGRGTEAFF. The CDR3 bases are TGTGCCTGGAGTTCCAACAGGGGCAGGGGCACTGAAGCTTTCTTT.